The T cell receptor (beta chain) under discussion was sequenced for a study of T cells in Graves' hyperthyroidism and ophthalmopathy. TCR beta CDR3 sequences were amplified from RNA transcripts. TCR CDR3 regions were first amplified by RT-PCR with HTBI primers. TCRdb used MiXCR to reprocess the multiplex PCR reads, holding one entry per CDR3 protein. The table shows 500,000 to 800,000 distinct CDR3 sequences, with around 15% occurring only once. Uncontrolled infection, other autoimmune disease, pregnancy or lactation excluded patients. Diagnoses were made from clinical symptoms, serum measures (thyroxine and TRAb), thyroid ultrasound and orbital computed tomography. The study's findings and limits: Most thyroid clonotypes expanded above 0.001 appeared in blood too. The model made its ophthalmopathy prediction, and onset followed a median approximately six months later.

CDR3 length equals 12 residues. CDR1 and CDR2 (germline): SQVTM, ANQGSEA. V shed 4 bases, J shed 7 bases, and the junction held 5 bases outside the gene matches. This clonotype was counted many times. The target antigen is unknown. The TCR comes from a woman aged 50 to 60 with Graves' ophthalmopathy. Sequencing was done on a sample of blood. The chain joins TRBV29-1 to TRBJ2-7; 9 nucleotides line up with TRBD1. CDR3 sequence (DNA): TGCAGCGTTGGGACAGGGGTGGGAGAGCAGTACTTC. This sequence encodes CSVGTGVGEQYF.